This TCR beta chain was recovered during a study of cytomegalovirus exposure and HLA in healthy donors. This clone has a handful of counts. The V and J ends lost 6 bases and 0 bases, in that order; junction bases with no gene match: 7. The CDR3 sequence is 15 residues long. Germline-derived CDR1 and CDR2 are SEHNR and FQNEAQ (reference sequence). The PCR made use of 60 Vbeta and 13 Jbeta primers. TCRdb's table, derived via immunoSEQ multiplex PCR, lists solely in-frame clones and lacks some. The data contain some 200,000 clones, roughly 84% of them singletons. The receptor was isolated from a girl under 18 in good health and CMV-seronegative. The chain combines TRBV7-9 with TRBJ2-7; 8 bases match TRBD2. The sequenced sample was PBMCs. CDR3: CASSPAGVGSYEQYF. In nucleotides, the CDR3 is TGTGCCAGCAGTCCAGCGGGAGTCGGCTCCTACGAGCAGTACTTC.